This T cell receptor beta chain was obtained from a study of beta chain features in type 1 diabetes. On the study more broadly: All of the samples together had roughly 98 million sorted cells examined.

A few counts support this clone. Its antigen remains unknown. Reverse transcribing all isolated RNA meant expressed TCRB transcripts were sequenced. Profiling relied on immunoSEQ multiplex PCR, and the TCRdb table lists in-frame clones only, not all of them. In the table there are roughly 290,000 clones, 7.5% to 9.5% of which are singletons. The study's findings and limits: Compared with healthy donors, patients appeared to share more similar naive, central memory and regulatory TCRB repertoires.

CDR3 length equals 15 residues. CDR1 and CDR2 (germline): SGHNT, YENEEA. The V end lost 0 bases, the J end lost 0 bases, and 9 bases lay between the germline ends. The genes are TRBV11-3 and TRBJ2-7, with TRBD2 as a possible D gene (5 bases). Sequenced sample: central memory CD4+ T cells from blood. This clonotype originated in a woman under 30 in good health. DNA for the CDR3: TGTGCCAGCAGCTTAGAAAGCGGAGTCTCCTACGAGCAGTACTTC. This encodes CASSLESGVSYEQYF. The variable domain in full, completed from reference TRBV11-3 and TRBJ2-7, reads EAGVVQSPRYKIIEKKQPVAFWCNPISGHNTLYWYLQNLGQGPELLIRYENEEAVDDSQLPKDRFSAERLKGVDSTLKIQPAELGDSAVYLCASSLESGVSYEQYFGPGTRLTVT.